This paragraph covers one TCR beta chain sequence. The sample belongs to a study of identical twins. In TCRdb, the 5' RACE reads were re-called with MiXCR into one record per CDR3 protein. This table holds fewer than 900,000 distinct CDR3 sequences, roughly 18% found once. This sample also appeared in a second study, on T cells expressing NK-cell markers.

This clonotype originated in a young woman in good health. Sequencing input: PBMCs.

The CDR3 DNA reads TGTGCCAGCAGCCAGGGCACGGGGAGTGAGACAGATACGCAGTATTTT. Its translation is CASSQGTGSETDTQYF. This chain links TRBV7-9 with TRBJ2-3; D could derive from TRBD1 or TRBD2 (5 bases each). The CDR3 is made up of 16 amino acids. From germline, CDR1 is SEHNR and CDR2 FQNEAQ (reference sequence). Trimming took off 5 bases at V and 3 bases at J, with 18 bases between the two ends.